What follows are 32 T cell receptor beta chains derived from one specimen sequenced in a study of shared clonotypes between healthy human individuals. CD45RO negativity and positive selection for CCR7 defined naive CD8 cells, a population that excluded terminally differentiated effector memory CD45RA+ cells. Data came from immunoSEQ multiplex PCR; TCRdb stores just in-frame clones and leaves some out. The sample lists around 2,000,000 clones, about 94% occurring once. The sequencing input was naive CD8+ T cells sorted from blood. The source of these receptors is a man aged 18 to 35 in good health.

The chain recombines TRBV4-1 with TRBJ2-1; 8 bases are a match to TRBD2. Germline CDR1 and CDR2: MGHRA and YSYEKL. CDR3 size: 16 residues. The trim removed 0 bases at V and 8 bases at J, leaving 9 bases unmatched. CDR3 loop: CASSQEPGRGRDEQFF. The CDR3, as DNA: TGCGCCAGCAGCCAAGAGCCCGGGAGGGGGAGGGATGAGCAGTTCTTC.

Comment on this clone: The sample contains more than one DNA sequence encoding this CDR3. The chain uses TRBV7-3 and TRBJ2-1; D not certain. Deletions cut 0 bases from V and 0 bases from J, with 6 bases between. The germline gives CDR1 SGHTA, CDR2 FQGTGA. The CDR3 contains 15 residues. The CDR3 reads CASSLTGGSYNEQFF. In DNA form, the CDR3 reads TGTGCCAGCAGCTTAACTGGTGGCTCCTACAATGAGCAGTTCTTC.

The chain uses TRBV7-6 and TRBJ2-5; D assignment may be TRBD1 or TRBD2 (6 bases each). Germline CDR1 SGHVS, CDR2 FNYEAQ. CDR3 length: 17 amino acids. The V and J ends lost 1 base and 3 bases respectively, with 18 bases between them. CDR3 sequence (DNA): TGTGCCAGCAGCTTAGTGAAACTGGCGGAGGGGGAAGAGACCCAGTACTTC. As protein: CASSLVKLAEGEETQYF.

The rearrangement joins TRBV7-8 to TRBJ1-5; no firm D call. The CDR3 length is 13 residues. In germline, CDR1 is SGHVS, CDR2 FQNEAQ. Trimming removed 5 bases at V and 4 bases at J, with 9 bases between. The CDR3 loop is CASSKAKNQPQHF. The CDR3 nucleotides are TGTGCCAGCAGCAAAGCGAAGAATCAGCCCCAGCATTTT. Filled out from reference TRBV7-8 and TRBJ1-5, the complete variable domain reads GAGVSQSPRYKVAKRGQDVALRCDPISGHVSLFWYQQALGQGPEFLTYFQNEAQLDKSGLPSDRFFAERPEGSVSTLKIQRTQQEDSAVYLCASSKAKNQPQHFGDGTRLSIL.

The rearrangement uses TRBV27 and TRBJ2-2; 11 bases fit TRBD1. Trimming removed 5 bases from V and 3 bases from J; junction bases left unmatched: 5. This CDR3 contains 16 residues. Germline assignment: CDR1 MNHEY and CDR2 SMNVEV (reference sequence). Written as DNA, the CDR3 is TGTGCCAGCAGTCCCTGGACAGGGGGCGACACCGGGGAGCTGTTTTTT. This codes for CASSPWTGGDTGELFF.

The V gene is TRBV27, the J gene TRBJ2-1; 11 nucleotides align to TRBD2. The CDR3 has 15 residues. Trimming took 1 base from V and 9 from J; bases not matched to a gene: 5. In germline, CDR1 is MNHEY, CDR2 SMNVEV (reference sequence). The CDR3 nucleotides read TGTGCCAGCAGTTTATTTCTAGCGGGAGGCGGTGAGCAGTTCTTC. It translates to CASSLFLAGGGEQFF.

This chain uses TRBV10-1 with TRBJ2-3; 7 positions agree with TRBD2. CDR1 is WNHNN and CDR2 is SYGVQD in the germline V gene (reference sequence). V gave up 1 base and J gave up 4 bases; unmatched junction bases: 8. This CDR3 region has 16 residues. DNA of the CDR3: TGCGCCAGCAGTGAGTGGAGTAGCGGGCCTTCAGATACGCAGTATTTT. Translating gives CASSEWSSGPSDTQYF.

The chain carries TRBV4-2 and TRBJ2-7; 7 bases are shared with TRBD1. CDR1 is LGHNA, CDR2 YNFKEQ, per germline. This CDR3 is 15 amino acids long. The V and J ends lost 4 bases and 3 bases, in that order; junction bases with no gene match: 9. This CDR3 is CASSLQGQLNYEQYF. CDR3 coding DNA: TGTGCCAGCAGCCTTCAGGGACAGCTTAACTACGAGCAGTACTTC.

This chain joins TRBV27 and TRBJ1-2; TRBD1 matches 8 bases. The V gene's germline CDR1 is MNHEY and CDR2 SMNVEV (reference sequence). The V segment lost 2 bases and the J segment 12 bases; nucleotides outside the gene matches: 8. This CDR3 region has 13 residues. This CDR3 reads CASSLRQGAGHTF. CDR3 coding DNA: TGTGCCAGCAGTTTACGGCAGGGGGCGGGACACACCTTC.

The chain is built from TRBV23-1 and TRBJ1-2; perhaps TRBD1 as D (6 bases). TRBV23-1 is an ORF, with its function uncertain. V was clipped by 5 bases and J by 1 base, with 29 bases between them. The CDR3 has 20 residues. The DNA for the CDR3 is TGCGCCAGCAGTAAAAACCTTTCCGACAGCTTACCCAGGGGTAACTATGGCTACACCTTC. Translation: CASSKNLSDSLPRGNYGYTF.

The chain carries TRBV29-1 and TRBJ2-5, with D uncertain. The CDR3 has 11 residues. Germline V lookup: CDR1 SQVTM, CDR2 ANQGSEA. Trimming took off 3 bases at V and 4 bases at J, with 6 bases between the two ends. The CDR3 loop reads CSVEVVETQYF. CDR3 DNA: TGCAGCGTTGAGGTCGTAGAGACCCAGTACTTC.

The CDR3 DNA is TGTGCCAGCAGCCATGGGGATCTCTGGGATTCACCCCTCCACTTT. This encodes CASSHGDLWDSPLHF. The gene calls are TRBV7-2 and TRBJ1-6; D not resolved. There are 15 residues in the CDR3. Trimming removed 5 bases at V and 8 bases at J, with 16 bases between. Germline V lookup: CDR1 SGHTA, CDR2 FQGNSA.

This rearrangement joins TRBV5-4 to TRBJ2-2, with 10 bases fitting TRBD2. Germline V gives CDR1 SGHNT, CDR2 YYREEE (reference sequence). The CDR3 loop spans 17 amino acids. V gave up 4 bases and J gave up 5 bases; unmatched junction bases: 11. The CDR3, as DNA: TGTGCCAGCAGCCCGGCGTTGGCTAGCGGGGGTACCGGGGAGCTGTTTTTT. Its protein is CASSPALASGGTGELFF.

The rearrangement uses TRBV2 and TRBJ1-2; D unresolved. The CDR3 length is 15 residues. V was cut by 1 base and J by 2 bases, with 11 bases left in between. Germline V gene sequence: CDR1 SNHLY, CDR2 FYNNEI. CDR3 amino acids: CASSEGHRENYGYTF. Written as DNA, the CDR3 is TGTGCCAGCAGTGAAGGTCACCGAGAGAACTATGGCTACACCTTC. Together with reference TRBV2 and TRBJ1-2, the CDR3 gives the full variable domain: EPEVTQTPSHQVTQMGQEVILRCVPISNHLYFYWYRQILGQKVEFLVSFYNNEISEKSEIFDDQFSVERPDGSNFTLKIRSTKLEDSAMYFCASSEGHRENYGYTFGSGTRLTVV.

This sequence joins TRBV13 and TRBJ2-1; unclear D gene. Trimming removed 4 bases from V and 7 bases from J, with 8 bases in between. Per the germline V gene, CDR1 is PRHDT and CDR2 is FYEKMQ (reference sequence). CDR3 length: 12 amino acids. Written as DNA, the CDR3 is TGTGCCAGCAGCTCGATTGGGAATGAGCAGTTCTTC. As protein: CASSSIGNEQFF.

The chain joins TRBV2 to TRBJ2-1; the D call may be TRBD1 or TRBD2 (6 bases each). CDR1 and CDR2 (germline): SNHLY, FYNNEI. The CDR3 is 15 amino acids. The V and J ends lost 2 bases and 7 bases respectively, with 15 bases between them. For the CDR3, the DNA is TGTGCCAGCAGTGAAAGGGAGGAAGGGGGAAATGAGCAGTTCTTC. As protein: CASSEREEGGNEQFF. The variable domain in full, completed from reference TRBV2 and TRBJ2-1, reads EPEVTQTPSHQVTQMGQEVILRCVPISNHLYFYWYRQILGQKVEFLVSFYNNEISEKSEIFDDQFSVERPDGSNFTLKIRSTKLEDSAMYFCASSEREEGGNEQFFGPGTRLTVL.

This chain links TRBV27 with TRBJ1-5, with D uncertain. The length of the CDR3 is 15 residues. Germline lookup yields CDR1 MNHEY and CDR2 SMNVEV (reference sequence). V dropped 0 bases and J dropped 3 bases, with 9 bases sitting between them. This CDR3 is CASSLSAGFNQPQHF. CDR3 DNA sequence: TGTGCCAGCAGTTTATCCGCCGGATTCAATCAGCCCCAGCATTTT.

This clone occurred a few times. The rearrangement uses TRBV5-4 and TRBJ1-2; TRBD1 aligns across 9 bases. CDR1 is SGHNT and CDR2 is YYREEE in the germline V gene (reference sequence). The CDR3 length is 16 residues. V gave up 4 bases and J gave up 3 bases; unmatched junction bases: 10. DNA for the CDR3: TGTGCCAGCAGCCACGATGCCCGGGACAGGGACTATGGCTACACCTTC. It translates to CASSHDARDRDYGYTF.

The chain uses TRBV5-6 and TRBJ2-5; D unresolved. Germline V gene data show CDR1 as SGHDT and CDR2 as YYEEEE. This CDR3 comprises 12 residues. V was trimmed by 2 bases and J by 2 bases, leaving 4 bases between them. The CDR3 bases are TGTGCCAGCAGCTTCCGTCAAGAGACCCAGTACTTC. Protein product: CASSFRQETQYF.

Notes on this clone: The same CDR3 arises from other DNA sequences in this sample as well. The CDR3: CASSLAGGDEQYF. The CDR3 coding sequence is TGTGCCAGCAGCTTAGCTGGCGGGGACGAGCAGTACTTC. The rearrangement uses TRBV7-6 and TRBJ2-7; possibly TRBD2 for D (6 bases). V lost 0 bases to trimming and J lost 5 bases, with 8 bases between them. The CDR3 runs to 13 residues. Germline V lookup: CDR1 SGHVS, CDR2 FNYEAQ.

J is TRBJ2-7 and V is TRBV4-1, with D tentatively TRBD2 (5 bases). The CDR3 has 14 residues. Germline CDR1 and CDR2: MGHRA and YSYEKL. The V gene lost 3 bases and the J gene lost 4 bases, with 13 bases spanning the gap. The CDR3 nucleotides are TGCGCCAGCAGCCACGATATGACGGGATACGAGCAGTACTTC. It yields the protein CASSHDMTGYEQYF.

V is TRBV11-2 and J is TRBJ1-4; no clear D. This CDR3 comprises 13 residues. Trimming took off 5 bases at V and 6 bases at J, with 10 bases between the two ends. In germline, CDR1 is SGHAT, CDR2 FQNNGV. CDR3 coding DNA: TGTGCCAGCAGCCTCGGGAATTATGAAAAACTGTTTTTT. Translation gives CASSLGNYEKLFF.

The chain has TRBV7-6 and TRBJ1-4, with D tentatively TRBD1 (5 bases). The germline V gene has CDR1 SGHVS and CDR2 FNYEAQ. The V gene lost 1 base and the J gene lost 12 bases, with 9 bases spanning the gap. The CDR3 contains 12 residues. CDR3 in DNA: TGTGCCAGCAGCTTAGATCTGGGGGAACTGTTTTTT. Protein: CASSLDLGELFF.

This clone was recorded only once. The V and J genes are TRBV4-1 and TRBJ1-1; D gene unclear. The CDR3 extends over 13 amino acids. Per the germline V gene, CDR1 is MGHRA and CDR2 is YSYEKL. V lost 0 bases, J lost 8 bases, and 10 bases lay in between. CDR3 sequence reads: CASSQDSVGEAFF. The CDR3 bases are TGCGCCAGCAGCCAAGATTCAGTCGGCGAAGCTTTCTTT.

The count of this clone is one. V usage is TRBV7-9 and J usage is TRBJ2-5, with unresolved D. Germline V CDR1 and CDR2: SEHNR, FQNEAQ (reference sequence). Trimming took off 7 bases at V and 6 bases at J, with 3 bases between the two ends. The CDR3 is made up of 9 amino acids. Here the CDR3 reads CASTKTQYF. The CDR3 coding sequence is TGTGCCAGCACGAAGACCCAGTACTTC. Variable domain in full (rest from reference TRBV7-9 and TRBJ2-5): DTGVSQNPRHKITKRGQNVTFRCDPISEHNRLYWYRQTLGQGPEFLTYFQNEAQLEKSRLLSDRFSAERPKGSFSTLEIQRTEQGDSAMYLCASTKTQYFGPGTRLLVL.

The genes are TRBV29-1 and TRBJ2-1, with 7 nucleotides matching TRBD2. The CDR3 consists of 13 residues. V was pared by 2 bases and J by 7 bases, with 5 bases of the junction left unmatched. Germline CDR1 is SQVTM and CDR2 is ANQGSEA. The CDR3 here is CSVEYRLANEQFF. DNA of the CDR3: TGCAGCGTTGAATACAGACTAGCAAATGAGCAGTTCTTC.

The rearrangement uses TRBV30 and TRBJ2-7, with 8 bases aligning to TRBD2. In germline, CDR1 is GTSNPN, CDR2 SVGIG (reference sequence). This CDR3 spans 15 amino acids. V lost 8 bases, J lost 2 bases, and 14 bases stayed unmatched. The CDR3 sequence is CAGKAPGLGTYEQYF. In DNA form, the CDR3 reads TGTGCCGGTAAAGCCCCGGGACTAGGAACCTACGAGCAGTACTTC.

To note about this clone: Distinct nucleotide sequences in the sample also encode this CDR3. This chain uses TRBV27 with TRBJ2-5; tentative D call: TRBD2 (6 bases). This CDR3 comprises 11 residues. The germline V gene has CDR1 MNHEY and CDR2 SMNVEV (reference sequence). V gave up 3 bases and J gave up 7 bases, with 6 bases separating them. CDR3 nucleotide sequence: TGTGCCAGCAGTTTGGGGGGGACCCAGTACTTC. Residues: CASSLGGTQYF.

Details on this clone: The junction departs from the called germline gene at one end, perhaps through a read error. The chain links TRBV20-1 to TRBJ2-7, with D perhaps TRBD2 (6 bases). Germline CDR1 and CDR2: DFQATT and SNEGSKA (reference sequence). The CDR3 runs to 9 residues. The CDR3 spells CSARDETSF. The DNA of the CDR3 is TGCAGTGCTAGGGATGAGACTAGCTTC.

J is TRBJ2-7 and V is TRBV6-1, with 11 bases aligning to TRBD2. The CDR3 runs to 15 residues. Germline CDR1 MNHNS, CDR2 SASEGT. V dropped 7 bases and J dropped 3; count of bases not matched to a gene: 8. Here the CDR3 reads CASMEGTSGYYEQYF. The CDR3, as DNA: TGTGCCAGCATGGAAGGGACTAGCGGATACTACGAGCAGTACTTC.

V is TRBV4-1 and J is TRBJ1-6; 9 bases fit TRBD1. The CDR3 has 15 residues. Germline loops: CDR1 MGHRA, CDR2 YSYEKL. J gave up 7 bases and V 8 bases, and 9 bases lay outside the gene matches. The DNA of the CDR3 is TGCGCCAGCGCAAAGGGACAGGGTGGAAATTCACCCCTCCACTTT. Its protein product is CASAKGQGGNSPLHF.

About this clone itself: Other DNA sequences in this specimen translate into the identical CDR3. The genes are TRBV6-5 and TRBJ2-1, with D unclear. Germline assignment: CDR1 MNHEY and CDR2 SVGAGI. The CDR3 covers 13 residues. Trimming took off 0 bases at V and 7 bases at J, with 7 bases between the two ends. In DNA form, the CDR3 reads TGTGCCAGCAGTTACTCGTCCGCTAATGAGCAGTTCTTC. It is translated as CASSYSSANEQFF.